Presented here are 24 T cell receptor beta chains from one specimen sequenced in a study of post-analysis software for immune sequencing data. These receptors have no identified antigens. Included in the TCR beta cDNA libraries were unique molecular identifiers. MiXCR, run by TCRdb on the PCR reads, gives a single entry per CDR3 protein. The sample includes roughly 600,000 distinct CDR3 sequences, roughly 45% seen only once; the top ten take under 2%. Regarding the study as a whole: With TRBV5-6, TRBV5-1 and TRBV20-1 included, five TRBV segments were more frequent in patients than in controls.

The sequencing input was blood. Source of these receptors: a girl aged 10-17 years with multiple sclerosis.

This clonotype was seen only a few times. The chain couples TRBV6-6 to TRBJ1-6; D gene unclear. The CDR3 consists of 13 residues. V lost 6 bases and J lost 10, with 13 bases in between. In germline, CDR1 is MNHNY, CDR2 SVGAGI (reference sequence). The CDR3 DNA is TGTGCCAGCAGAGTGCTCACGGAATCACCCCTCCACTTT. Residues: CASRVLTESPLHF.

The V call is TRBV5-6, the J call TRBJ2-7; D is undetermined. The closer fit of TRBJ2-5 to the DNA end suggests the J call may be wrong. Germline V gene lookup returns CDR1 SGHDT and CDR2 YYEEEE. The CDR3 covers 13 residues. CDR3 DNA: TGTGCCAGCAGCTGGAGTCCTCAAGAGACCCAGTACTTC. As protein: CASSWSPQETQYF.

The table lists this clonotype with a few counts. The J gene is TRBJ2-7, the V gene TRBV11-3; 8 bases agree with TRBD2. There are 14 residues in the CDR3. V lost 5 bases, J lost 5 bases, and 8 bases stayed unmatched. Germline loops: CDR1 SGHNT, CDR2 YENEEA. This chain's CDR3 is CASSQGTSWHEQYF. CDR3 DNA: TGTGCCAGCAGCCAAGGGACTAGTTGGCACGAGCAGTACTTC.

This rearrangement joins TRBV7-2 to TRBJ1-2, with D hard to call. Trimming shortened V by 3 bases and J by 4 bases, and 15 bases separated the two germline ends. Germline V gene data show CDR1 as SGHTA and CDR2 as FQGNSA. The CDR3 is 15 residues long. This chain's CDR3 is CASSFDSLPGYGYTF. Written as DNA, the CDR3 is TGTGCCAGCAGCTTCGACTCCCTCCCGGGCTATGGCTACACCTTC.

Concerning this clonotype: At one of its ends the junction is not consistent with the germline gene, which may arise from a read error. V and J are TRBV12-3 or TRBV12-4 and TRBJ2-3; 8 nucleotides line up with TRBD2. This CDR3 comprises 14 residues. This CDR3 is CAGSFAGGLNTQYF. CDR3 coding DNA: TGTGCCGGCAGTTTCGCGGGAGGATTGAATACGCAGTATTTT.

The chain employs TRBV6-6 and TRBJ1-2; the D gene is possibly TRBD1 (6 bases). This CDR3 spans 12 amino acids. Germline V gene data show CDR1 as MNHNY and CDR2 as SVGAGI (reference sequence). The ends were cut back, 7 bases at V and 8 bases at J, with 14 bases in the middle. The CDR3 here is CASTLDSRGYTF. CDR3 coding DNA: TGTGCCAGCACCCTGGACAGTCGGGGCTACACCTTC.

The chain recombines TRBV30 with TRBJ1-4; 10 nucleotides match TRBD1. Germline V gene sequence: CDR1 GTSNPN, CDR2 SVGIG (reference sequence). Trimming removed 4 bases from V and 8 bases from J; junction bases left unmatched: 7. The CDR3 is 14 amino acids. Here the CDR3 reads CAWTYGQGGEKLFF. CDR3 nucleotides: TGTGCCTGGACCTATGGACAGGGGGGAGAAAAACTGTTTTTT.

The chain has TRBV12-3 or TRBV12-4 and TRBJ2-7; 11 nucleotides match TRBD2. The CDR3 loop spans 15 amino acids. V trimming: 6 bases; J trimming: 8 bases; junction bases outside the gene matches: 12. CDR3 sequence reads: CASSPGTSGYTKQYF. The CDR3 DNA reads TGTGCCAGCAGCCCCGGGACTAGCGGATATACGAAGCAGTACTTC.

This clonotype came up many times. The rearrangement joins TRBV12-3 or TRBV12-4 to TRBJ1-6, with D possibly TRBD1 on 5 matching bases. The CDR3 sequence is 15 residues long. V was trimmed by 2 bases and J by 7 bases, leaving 12 bases between them. The CDR3 sequence: CASSLSHRTNSPLHF. The DNA for the CDR3 is TGTGCCAGCAGTTTAAGTCACAGGACCAATTCACCCCTCCACTTT.

On this clonotype: A read error may account for a junction end that differs from germline. V and J are TRBV3-1 and TRBJ2-6, with 7 bases identical to TRBD2. The CDR3 contains 17 residues. Germline V gene data show CDR1 as LGHDT and CDR2 as YNNKEL (reference sequence). The CDR3 DNA reads as TGTGCCAGCAGCCAATTGGGGGGGTTTTCTAGGGCCAACGTCCGGACTTTC. Translated: CASSQLGGFSRANVRTF.

This clonotype was counted between two and nine times. The rearrangement uses TRBV12-3 or TRBV12-4 and TRBJ2-3, with D unclear. Trimming removed 4 bases from V and 0 bases from J, with 8 bases in between. The CDR3 loop spans 14 amino acids. The CDR3 spells CASSWSSSTDTQYF. CDR3 sequence (DNA): TGTGCCAGCAGTTGGAGTTCTAGCACAGATACGCAGTATTTT.

This clonotype was seen a handful of times. J is TRBJ2-7 and V is TRBV12-3 or TRBV12-4, with 8 bases identical to TRBD2. V lost 8 bases, J lost 2 bases, and 5 bases stayed unmatched. The CDR3 covers 13 residues. As DNA, the CDR3 is TGTGCCAGCGCAGGACTAGCACCCTACGAGCAGTACTTC. Translation: CASAGLAPYEQYF.

This clonotype was picked up a small number of times. The chain employs TRBV9 and TRBJ2-7, with unresolved D. Germline CDR1 and CDR2: SGDLS and YYNGEE. This CDR3 is 15 amino acids long. V was trimmed by 4 bases and J by 2 bases, leaving 16 bases between them. Here the CDR3 DNA reads TGTGCCAGCAGCCCGGTTAGGGATGACCCCTACGAGCAGTACTTC. Amino acids: CASSPVRDDPYEQYF.

The J gene is TRBJ2-1, the V gene TRBV29-1, with TRBD1 as a possible D gene (5 bases). Trimming stripped 7 bases from V and 6 bases from J, with 7 bases between. CDR1 is SQVTM and CDR2 is ANQGSEA in the germline V gene. The CDR3 length is 10 residues. CDR3: CSGRVNEQFF. As DNA, the CDR3 is TGCAGCGGCAGGGTCAATGAGCAGTTCTTC.

The rearrangement links TRBV6-9 to TRBJ2-7, with 7 nucleotides matching TRBD1. TRBJ2-5 explains the end of the DNA better; the J call may be wrong. The germline gives CDR1 MNHGY, CDR2 SVAAGI. CDR3 length equals 14 residues. The DNA for the CDR3 is TGTGCCAGCAGTATCTCCGACAGGGTGAAGACCCAGTACTTC. It specifies CASSISDRVKTQYF.

The table lists this clonotype with a few counts. The rearrangement links TRBV10-3 to TRBJ2-6; no reliable D call. CDR3 length: 12 amino acids. Germline loops: CDR1 ENHRY, CDR2 SYGVKD. Trimming stripped 11 bases from V and 4 bases from J, with 9 bases between. DNA of the CDR3: TGTGCCTCTACTGGGGGGGCCAACGTCCTGACTTTC. Translation gives CASTGGANVLTF.

This chain connects TRBV7-8 to TRBJ1-6; D call uncertain. The V gene's germline CDR1 is SGHVS and CDR2 FQNEAQ. V gave up 5 bases and J gave up 8 bases, with 10 bases separating them. CDR3 length: 13 amino acids. CDR3 amino acids: CASSPTDYSPLHF. CDR3 nucleotides: TGTGCCAGCAGCCCCACAGACTATTCACCCCTCCACTTT.

This chain joins TRBV6-1 and TRBJ1-1; 7 nucleotides line up with TRBD1. V trimming: 3 bases; J trimming: 6 bases; junction bases outside the gene matches: 16. CDR3 size: 17 residues. Germline V CDR1 and CDR2: MNHNS, SASEGT. CDR3 region: CASSDEYARGYRPEAFF. CDR3 in DNA: TGTGCCAGCAGTGACGAATATGCCAGGGGGTATAGACCTGAAGCTTTCTTT.

This clonotype came up a few times. The chain combines TRBV20-1 with TRBJ2-5, with TRBD2 matching 7 bases. The junction had 4 bases not matched to a gene; V was cut back by 3 bases and J by 3 bases. CDR3 length: 13 amino acids. The germline V gene has CDR1 DFQATT and CDR2 SNEGSKA (reference sequence). CDR3 protein: CSARRLAEETQYF. In nucleotides, the CDR3 is TGCAGTGCTAGGAGGCTAGCGGAAGAGACCCAGTACTTC.

The chain employs TRBV24-1 and TRBJ2-1; tentatively, D is TRBD1 (5 bases). The ends were cut back, 4 bases at V and 7 bases at J, with 7 bases in the middle. The germline V gene encodes CDR1 KGHDR and CDR2 SFDVKD. The CDR3 extends over 12 amino acids. CDR3 sequence: CATSDPGNEQFF. The DNA for the CDR3 is TGTGCCACCAGTGACCCAGGGAATGAGCAGTTCTTC.

The chain joins TRBV11-2 to TRBJ2-7; D unclear. From germline, CDR1 is SGHAT and CDR2 FQNNGV. The CDR3 runs 16 residues. Trimming pared 2 bases from V and 3 bases from J, leaving 17 bases between. The CDR3, as DNA: TGTGCCAGCAGCTTAAGTTCACCCTTGCAACTCTACGAGCAGTACTTC. Its protein is CASSLSSPLQLYEQYF.

This clonotype was seen many times. DNA of the CDR3: TGTGCCAGCCTCCGGGCGGGGGAAGAGACCCAGTACTTC. Its protein is CASLRAGEETQYF. The chain recombines TRBV7-9 with TRBJ2-5; TRBD2 matches 7 bases. This CDR3 region has 13 residues. Germline V gene sequence: CDR1 SEHNR, CDR2 FQNEAQ (reference sequence). Trimming cost V 8 bases and J 3 bases; bases outside gene matches: 6.

The sample holds a few counts of this clonotype. CDR3 coding DNA: TGCGCCAGCAGCACGACAGCTAGCTATGGCTACACCTTC. Translated: CASSTTASYGYTF. The chain uses TRBV4-1 and TRBJ1-2; D is possibly TRBD1 (5 bases). Germline V gives CDR1 MGHRA, CDR2 YSYEKL. Deletions cut 5 bases from V and 4 bases from J, with 11 bases between. This CDR3 region has 13 residues.

The CDR3 sequence is CASSEFEGGNEKLFF. The DNA for the CDR3 is TGTGCCAGCAGTGAATTCGAGGGAGGAAATGAAAAACTGTTTTTT. The chain employs TRBV25-1 and TRBJ1-4; no clear D gene. V gave up 1 base and J gave up 5 bases, with 11 bases separating them. This CDR3 is built from 15 residues. From germline, CDR1 is MGHDK and CDR2 SYGVNS.